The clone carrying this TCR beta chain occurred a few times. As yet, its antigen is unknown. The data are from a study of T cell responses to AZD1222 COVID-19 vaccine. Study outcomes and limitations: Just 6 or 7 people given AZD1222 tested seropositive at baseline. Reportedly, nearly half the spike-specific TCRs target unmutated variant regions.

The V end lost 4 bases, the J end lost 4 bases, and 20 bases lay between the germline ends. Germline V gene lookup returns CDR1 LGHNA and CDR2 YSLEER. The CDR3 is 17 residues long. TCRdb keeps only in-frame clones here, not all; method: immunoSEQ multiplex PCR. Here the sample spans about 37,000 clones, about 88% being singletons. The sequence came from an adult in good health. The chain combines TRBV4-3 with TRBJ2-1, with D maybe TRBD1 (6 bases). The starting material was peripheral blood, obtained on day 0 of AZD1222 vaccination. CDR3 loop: CASSPFPFGTPYNEQFF. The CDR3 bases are TGCGCCAGCAGCCCTTTCCCCTTCGGGACACCGTACAATGAGCAGTTCTTC.